The clone carrying this TCR beta chain turned up a few times. Antigen specificity is unknown. This entry comes from a study of vaccination effects on CD4 cells after COVID-19. General observations from the study: The study found that only 1 of 255 vaccine-induced clones from healthy vaccinees cross-reacted with common cold coronaviruses. Marked clonal contraction of infection- and vaccine-induced clones was seen late after vaccination.

Using immunoSEQ multiplex PCR, the repertoire was profiled, and TCRdb retains in-frame clones only, with some absent. The repertoire consists of roughly 30,000 clones, with roughly 71% occurring once and the leading ten covering roughly 9%. The V gene's germline CDR1 is MNHNS and CDR2 SASEGT. This CDR3 has 16 amino acids. V dropped 2 bases and J dropped 0 bases, with 11 bases sitting between them. Sequencing followed a ViraFEST assay step that expanded antigen-specific CD4+ T cells with viral peptide pools. Following culture for ten to eleven days, CD4+ T cells were isolated. The vaccine given was either BNT162b2 or mRNA-1273, in two doses. Wells of a few million PBMC each were grown with roughly 10 IU/ml IL-2 and 8.5 to 10 ug/ml peptides. On both days 3 and 7, half of the culture medium was replaced with IL-2 medium.

The source was CD4+ T cells from PBMCs cultured with HCoV-NL63 spike peptides, collected after COVID-19 vaccination. The chain has TRBV6-1 and TRBJ1-5; D ambiguous. This TCR was recovered from a human donor who received a COVID-19 vaccine. CDR3 region: CASSELGRVSNQPQHF. For the CDR3, the DNA is TGTGCCAGCAGTGAACTTGGGCGGGTTAGCAATCAGCCCCAGCATTTT.